The sequence of this T cell receptor (beta chain) was determined in a study of T cell responses to AZD1222 COVID-19 vaccine. This clone was picked up a small number of times. Its antigen is undetermined. Whole-study results and caveats: Compared with day 0, the breadth and depth of the Spike-specific TCR repertoire rose significantly after two doses of AZD1222. AZD1222 recipients seropositive at baseline numbered only five to seven. The peak T cell response came first, and repertoires were sampled only after it.

This CDR3 has 15 amino acids. CDR1 and CDR2 (germline): SNHLY, FYNNEI. V lost 5 bases, J lost 2 bases, and 16 bases lay in between. TCRdb keeps only in-frame clones here, not all; method: immunoSEQ multiplex PCR. Found here are 150,000 to 200,000 clones, 75% to 90% of them singletons; the top ten hold 2.5% to 3%. This TCR was sampled from an adult in good health. The specimen was peripheral blood, collected on day 0 of MenACWY control vaccination. The chain carries TRBV2 and TRBJ2-7; D is tentatively TRBD1 or TRBD2 (7 bases each). CDR3 protein: CASSPPQGGTYEQYF. In nucleotides, the CDR3 is TGTGCCAGCAGTCCCCCGCAGGGGGGGACCTACGAGCAGTACTTC.